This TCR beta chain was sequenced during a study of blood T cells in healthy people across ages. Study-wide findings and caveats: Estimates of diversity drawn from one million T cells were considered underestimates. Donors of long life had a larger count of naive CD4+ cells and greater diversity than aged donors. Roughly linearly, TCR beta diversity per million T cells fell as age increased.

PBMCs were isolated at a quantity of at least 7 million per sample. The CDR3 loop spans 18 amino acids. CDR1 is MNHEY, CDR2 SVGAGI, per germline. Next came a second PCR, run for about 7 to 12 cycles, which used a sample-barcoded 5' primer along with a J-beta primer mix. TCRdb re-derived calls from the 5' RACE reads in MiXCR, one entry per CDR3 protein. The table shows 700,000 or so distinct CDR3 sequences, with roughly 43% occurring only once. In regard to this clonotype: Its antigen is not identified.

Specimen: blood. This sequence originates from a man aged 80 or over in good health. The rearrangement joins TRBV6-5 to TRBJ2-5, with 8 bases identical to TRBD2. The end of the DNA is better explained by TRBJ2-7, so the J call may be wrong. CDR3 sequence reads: CASSYSGGARGIPYEQYF. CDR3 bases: TGTGCCAGCAGTTACTCCGGGGGGGCCCGGGGCATCCCCTACGAGCAGTACTTC.